These 29 T cell receptor beta chains originate from one sample sequenced in a study of blood T cell repertoires in COVID-19 (dated by TCRdb to 2018 to 2020). Libraries were built with the immunoSEQ multiplex PCR assay. TCRdb retrieved this table from immuneACCESS and kept in-frame rearrangements only. Not all clones are present; in checked studies, unresolved V genes account for under half, and no reason is known for the remainder. Counted in this sample were 450,000 or so clones; around 91% of them appeared once. In total, the top ten clones hold 0.6% of the sample. The source material was PBMCs or T cells enriched from blood (not recorded which). The source is a man aged 18 to 35 who had recovered from COVID-19.

This rearrangement joins TRBV6-5 to TRBJ1-2; TRBD1 aligns across 10 bases. Germline values: CDR1 MNHEY, CDR2 SVGAGI. There are 15 residues in the CDR3. Trimming removed 6 bases from V and 2 bases from J; junction bases left unmatched: 6. The CDR3 is CASSKSGQGNYGYTF. CDR3 in DNA: TGTGCCAGCAGCAAATCGGGACAGGGGAACTATGGCTACACCTTC.

This chain joins TRBV6-1 and TRBJ1-5; 12 positions agree with TRBD1. The CDR3 is made up of 16 amino acids. The germline V gene has CDR1 MNHNS and CDR2 SASEGT. Germline trimming cut 3 bases from V and 8 bases from J; bases unmatched to any gene: 8. The CDR3 reads CASSDTGTGGLEPQHF. The DNA of the CDR3 is TGTGCCAGCAGTGACACCGGGACAGGGGGCTTGGAGCCCCAGCATTTT.

J is TRBJ1-3 and V is TRBV3-1 (or the pseudogene TRBV3-2), with 8 positions matching TRBD1. The CDR3 covers 15 residues. The germline V gene encodes CDR1 LGHDT and CDR2 YNNKEL (reference sequence). The ends lost 1 base at V and 3 bases at J; junction bases unmatched: 2. The CDR3 loop is CASSQGGQGGNTIYF. The DNA of the CDR3 is TGTGCCAGCAGCCAAGGAGGACAGGGTGGAAACACCATATATTTT.

The rearrangement uses TRBV9 and TRBJ2-3; D unresolved. CDR3 length equals 14 residues. Germline CDR1 is SGDLS and CDR2 is YYNGEE. Trimming removed 4 bases from V and 4 bases from J, with 13 bases in between. The CDR3 sequence: CASSPRYDSDTQYF. CDR3 nucleotide sequence: TGTGCCAGCAGCCCCCGCTACGACTCAGATACGCAGTATTTT.

This chain uses TRBV2 with TRBJ2-7; no definite D call. The V and J ends lost 2 bases and 6 bases respectively, with 5 bases between them. This CDR3 is built from 11 residues. Germline lookup yields CDR1 SNHLY and CDR2 FYNNEI. The chain's CDR3 is CASSEFGEQYF. CDR3 DNA: TGTGCCAGCAGTGAATTCGGCGAGCAGTACTTC.

There are many counts of this clone. The chain has TRBV27 and TRBJ1-1, with D unresolved. V lost 5 bases and J lost 4, with 17 bases in between. The CDR3 is 15 residues long. Germline V lookup: CDR1 MNHEY, CDR2 SMNVEV (reference sequence). CDR3 sequence: CASSPESGKITEAFF. The CDR3 DNA reads as TGTGCCAGCAGTCCCGAATCCGGGAAGATCACTGAAGCTTTCTTT.

The chain recombines TRBV27 with TRBJ1-1, with D perhaps matching TRBD1 (6 bases). Germline V gene data show CDR1 as MNHEY and CDR2 as SMNVEV (reference sequence). V lost 5 bases to trimming and J lost 0 bases, with 19 bases between them. The CDR3 is 17 amino acids. The CDR3 protein is CASSLIRGSLMNTEAFF. The DNA for the CDR3 is TGTGCCAGCAGTCTCATCAGGGGATCTTTGATGAACACTGAAGCTTTCTTT.

A note on this clone: The sample has other DNA sequences that encode this CDR3 too. The CDR3 spells CAISEGRGNQPQHF. CDR3 bases: TGTGCCATCAGTGAAGGGAGAGGCAATCAGCCCCAGCATTTT. The genes are TRBV10-3 and TRBJ1-5, with D uncertain. Germline V gene data show CDR1 as ENHRY and CDR2 as SYGVKD. V lost 3 bases and J 2 bases, leaving 8 bases between the germline ends. The CDR3 extends over 14 amino acids.

The chain couples TRBV4-2 to TRBJ1-3; no clear D. The CDR3 extends over 14 amino acids. V was shortened by 0 bases and J by 4 bases, with 7 bases between the two germline ends. The germline CDR1 and CDR2 sequences are LGHNA and YNFKEQ. As DNA, the CDR3 is TGTGCCAGCAGCCAAGAGGGCGTCGGAAACACCATATATTTT. This codes for CASSQEGVGNTIYF.

This chain links TRBV3-1 (or the pseudogene TRBV3-2) with TRBJ1-3; D call uncertain. The CDR3 is 19 amino acids. V dropped 1 base and J dropped 1 base, with 20 bases sitting between them. Germline loops: CDR1 LGHDT, CDR2 YNNKEL (reference sequence). This CDR3 is CASSQGEEHLGGSGNTIYF. CDR3 in DNA: TGTGCCAGCAGCCAAGGCGAGGAACACTTAGGCGGGTCTGGAAACACCATATATTTT.

To note about this clone: This same CDR3 is encoded by further DNA sequences in the sample. This chain joins TRBV18 and TRBJ2-1; TRBD2 aligns across 14 bases. J gave up 5 bases and V 6 bases, and 3 bases lay outside the gene matches. CDR1 is KGHSH, CDR2 LQKENI, per germline. The length of the CDR3 is 15 residues. The CDR3 DNA reads TGTGCCAGCTCGCGGGGACTAGCGGGAGACAATGAGCAGTTCTTC. As protein: CASSRGLAGDNEQFF.

The genes are TRBV3-1 (or the pseudogene TRBV3-2) and TRBJ2-1; 8 bases are shared with TRBD2. Germline lookup yields CDR1 LGHDT and CDR2 YNNKEL (reference sequence). There are 16 residues in the CDR3. The trim removed 3 bases at V and 3 bases at J, leaving 7 bases unmatched. The CDR3 region has the DNA TGTGCCAGCAGCCACCTTAGCGGGAATTTCTACAATGAGCAGTTCTTC. It yields the protein CASSHLSGNFYNEQFF.

As regards this clone: A read error is possible here, since a much larger clone lies one base away. V gene TRBV7-9 combines with J gene TRBJ1-4, with 7 bases aligning to TRBD1. The germline CDR1 and CDR2 sequences are SEHNR and FQNEAQ (reference sequence). V shed 3 bases and J 5 bases; nucleotides not matched to a gene: 3. The CDR3 is 14 residues long. The CDR3 coding sequence is TGTGCCAGCAGCTTGGGACAGCGAAATGAAAAACTGTTTTTT. Protein product: CASSLGQRNEKLFF.

This clone was found once. The rearrangement joins TRBV25-1 to TRBJ1-1; tentatively, D is TRBD1 (6 bases). The CDR3 contains 14 residues. CDR1 MGHDK and CDR2 SYGVNS come from the germline V gene. Between the trimmed V and J ends, which lost 3 bases and 10 bases, there was a span of 18 bases. The CDR3 sequence: CASSEQGPFYGAFF. The CDR3 DNA sequence: TGTGCCAGCAGTGAGCAGGGGCCCTTTTACGGAGCTTTCTTT.

V gene TRBV3-1 (or the pseudogene TRBV3-2) combines with J gene TRBJ2-1; TRBD1 might be the D (5 bases). Germline CDR1 LGHDT, CDR2 YNNKEL (reference sequence). Trimming stripped 5 bases from V and 5 bases from J, with 10 bases between. The CDR3 is made up of 13 amino acids. The CDR3 region has the DNA TGTGCCAGCAGCGACAGACGGAACAATGAGCAGTTCTTC. The encoded protein is CASSDRRNNEQFF.

The chain uses TRBV2 and TRBJ1-6; TRBD1 is a possible D gene (5 bases). The CDR3 has 13 amino acids. The V end lost 7 bases, the J end lost 7 bases, and 11 bases lay between the germline ends. Germline CDR1 and CDR2: SNHLY and FYNNEI. The DNA of the CDR3 is TGTGCCAGCAAAGGGGAGGCGAATTCACCCCTCCACTTT. Residues: CASKGEANSPLHF.

The chain joins TRBV5-1 to TRBJ1-3, with a possible D match to TRBD1 (5 bases). V lost 3 bases to trimming and J lost 4 bases, with 23 bases between them. The CDR3 sequence is 18 residues long. Germline V lookup: CDR1 SGHRS, CDR2 YFSETQ. CDR3 sequence reads: CASSSDGGRAKGGNTIYF. CDR3 in DNA: TGCGCCAGCAGCTCGGATGGCGGCAGGGCCAAGGGGGGAAACACCATATATTTT.

In regard to this clone: At one end the junction does not follow the germline gene, possibly because of a read error. The CDR3 region is CASSRSTGRKSF. CDR3 sequence (DNA): TGCGCCAGCAGTCGCTCGACAGGGAGAAAGAGTTTT. V gene TRBV23-1 combines with J gene TRBJ1-4; 7 positions agree with TRBD1. TRBV23-1 is sorted into the ORF group, with uncertain function. The CDR3 covers 12 residues.

V and J are TRBV13 and TRBJ2-1; TRBD2 matches 8 bases. The CDR3 covers 16 residues. J lost 3 bases, V lost 5 bases, and 9 bases had no gene match. Germline values: CDR1 PRHDT, CDR2 FYEKMQ (reference sequence). DNA for the CDR3: TGTGCCAGCAGCCCCACGGGACTAGTCCTCTACAATGAGCAGTTCTTC. It translates to CASSPTGLVLYNEQFF.

The chain couples TRBV6-5 to TRBJ2-1; the D gene is possibly TRBD1 (6 bases). Germline CDR1 is MNHEY and CDR2 is SVGAGI. The CDR3 is 14 residues long. V lost 5 bases, J lost 0 bases, and 8 bases lay in between. CDR3 protein: CASSRDTSYNEQFF. The CDR3 nucleotides read TGTGCCAGCAGTAGGGACACCTCCTACAATGAGCAGTTCTTC.

This chain uses TRBV29-1 with TRBJ1-1; D not certain. V lost 2 bases, J lost 1 base, and 11 bases lay in between. CDR3 size: 14 residues. Germline CDR1 SQVTM, CDR2 ANQGSEA. The chain's CDR3 is CSVEIRSWNTEAFF. The CDR3 DNA is TGCAGCGTTGAAATACGGTCTTGGAACACTGAAGCTTTCTTT.

This chain connects TRBV3-1 (or the pseudogene TRBV3-2) to TRBJ2-7; no clear D. Per the germline V gene, CDR1 is LGHDT and CDR2 is YNNKEL (reference sequence). This CDR3 has 12 residues. V was pared by 4 bases and J by 6 bases, with 10 bases between. Here the CDR3 reads CASSLPAGEQYF. The CDR3 DNA sequence: TGTGCCAGCAGCCTGCCCGCCGGCGAGCAGTACTTC.

This chain joins TRBV18 and TRBJ2-3, with D tentatively TRBD1 (6 bases). CDR1 is KGHSH and CDR2 is LQKENI in the germline V gene. V lost 3 bases to trimming and J lost 6 bases, with 16 bases between them. This CDR3 is built from 15 residues. This CDR3 reads CASSPGDGGMDTQYF. The DNA for the CDR3 is TGTGCCAGCTCACCGGGGGATGGGGGCATGGATACGCAGTATTTT.

This clone was picked up one time. This chain links TRBV7-2 with TRBJ2-1; D is unresolved. The CDR3 totals 15 residues. Trimming removed 2 bases from V and 2 bases from J, with 10 bases in between. Germline V gene sequence: CDR1 SGHTA, CDR2 FQGNSA. CDR3 in amino acids: CASSLMVTPYNEQFF. The CDR3 bases are TGTGCCAGCAGCTTAATGGTTACTCCCTACAATGAGCAGTTCTTC.

The genes are TRBV19 and TRBJ1-2, with TRBD1 identical over 9 bases. With V trimmed by 3 bases and J by 1 base, 0 bases remained unmatched. The CDR3 is 14 residues long. In germline, CDR1 is LNHDA, CDR2 SQIVND (reference sequence). DNA for the CDR3: TGTGCCAGTAGTATGGGACAGGGTAACTATGGCTACACCTTC. It specifies CASSMGQGNYGYTF.

V gene TRBV12-5 combines with J gene TRBJ1-2; TRBD1 matches 7 bases. V lost 6 bases, J lost 4 bases, and 11 bases stayed unmatched. Germline V gene lookup returns CDR1 LGHNT and CDR2 FRNRAP. The CDR3 length is 15 residues. Written as DNA, the CDR3 is TGTGCTAGTGGACAGCCGACAGGGCCCAGCTATGGCTACACCTTC. This codes for CASGQPTGPSYGYTF.

In its sample, this clone was seen once. V gene TRBV6-5 combines with J gene TRBJ1-1; weak D call: TRBD1 (5 bases). The germline CDR1 and CDR2 sequences are MNHEY and SVGAGI. The germline V and J ends were trimmed by 6 bases and 1 base, with 15 bases remaining between them. This CDR3 comprises 15 residues. The CDR3 protein is CASRLSDTKNTEAFF. CDR3 nucleotides: TGTGCCAGCAGACTCTCGGACACTAAGAACACTGAAGCTTTCTTT.

The J gene is TRBJ1-6, the V gene TRBV7-2, with 11 bases identical to TRBD1. The ends lost 4 bases at V and 7 bases at J; junction bases unmatched: 3. The CDR3 is made up of 15 amino acids. Germline V gene sequence: CDR1 SGHTA, CDR2 FQGNSA. The CDR3 is CASSYRTGGNSPLHF. CDR3 DNA: TGTGCCAGCAGCTATCGGACAGGGGGCAATTCACCCCTCCACTTT.

The gene calls are TRBV5-1 and TRBJ2-3, with D uncertain. Germline V gene data show CDR1 as SGHRS and CDR2 as YFSETQ. V shed 1 base and J shed 2 bases, with 8 bases lying between them. The CDR3 is 14 amino acids. CDR3 nucleotides: TGCGCCAGCAGCTTGTTGCCAGACACAGATACGCAGTATTTT. This translates into CASSLLPDTDTQYF.